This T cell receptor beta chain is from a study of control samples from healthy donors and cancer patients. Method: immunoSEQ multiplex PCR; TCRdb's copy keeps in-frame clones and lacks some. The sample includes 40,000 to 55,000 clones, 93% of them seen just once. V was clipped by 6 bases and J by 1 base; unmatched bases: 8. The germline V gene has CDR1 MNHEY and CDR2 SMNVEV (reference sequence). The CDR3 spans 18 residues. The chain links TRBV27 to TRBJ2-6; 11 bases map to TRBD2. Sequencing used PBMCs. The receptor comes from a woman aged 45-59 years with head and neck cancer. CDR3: CASSRLAGGLSGANVLTF. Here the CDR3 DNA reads TGTGCCAGCAGCCGCCTAGCGGGGGGCCTATCTGGGGCCAACGTCCTGACTTTC.